This entry features one T cell receptor (beta chain) sequence. The data were taken from a study of blood T cell repertoires in COVID-19. Turning to the study itself: Sample material is recorded as cDNA or gDNA derived from T cells, B-cell-depleted T cells, or PBMCs.

Data came from immunoSEQ multiplex PCR; TCRdb stores just in-frame clones and leaves some out. The sample has 230,000 or so clones, 80% to 90% seen once; the top ten hold approximately 4.6%. The CDR3 is made up of 14 amino acids. Germline V CDR1 and CDR2: MNHEY, SVGAGI. V trimming: 2 bases; J trimming: 8 bases; junction bases outside the gene matches: 8. The chain recombines TRBV6-5 with TRBJ1-2; 7 bases line up with TRBD1. This receptor was taken from a woman in her thirties or forties who had recovered from COVID-19. The specimen was peripheral blood. The CDR3 DNA sequence: TGTGCCAGCAGTTACACCACAGGGGTGTGGGGCTACACCTTC. This translates into CASSYTTGVWGYTF.